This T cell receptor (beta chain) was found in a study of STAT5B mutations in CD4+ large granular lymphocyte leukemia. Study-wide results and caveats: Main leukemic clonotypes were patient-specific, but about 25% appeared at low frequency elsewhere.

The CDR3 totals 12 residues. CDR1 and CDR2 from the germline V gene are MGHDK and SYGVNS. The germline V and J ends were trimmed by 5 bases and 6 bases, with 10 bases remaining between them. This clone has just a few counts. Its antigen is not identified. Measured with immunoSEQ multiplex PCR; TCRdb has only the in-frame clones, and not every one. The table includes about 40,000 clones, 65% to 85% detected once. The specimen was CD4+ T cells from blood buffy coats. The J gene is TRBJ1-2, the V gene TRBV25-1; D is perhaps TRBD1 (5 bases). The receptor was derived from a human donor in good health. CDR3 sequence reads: CASSPGFHGYTF. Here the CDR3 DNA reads TGTGCCAGCAGTCCAGGGTTCCATGGCTACACCTTC.